The rows below give T cell receptor beta chains drawn from one sample of a study of blood T cell repertoires in COVID-19. Sequencing was performed with immunoSEQ multiplex PCR; in TCRdb, only in-frame clones are kept and a portion is missing. The sample holds approximately 100,000 clones, 87% seen once. The material sequenced was peripheral blood. The receptors originated from a man between 45 and 60 years old with acute or convalescent COVID-19. Each CDR3 is given with its conserved first and last residue. A D gene is named only where the DNA matches it firmly. Some rows mark clone size as missing; the rest say once, few, many or name a class of expanded clone.

TRBJ2-1	.	TRBV24-1	.	14	TGTGCCACCAGTGGGCCGGACAGATACAATGAGCAGTTCTTC	CATSGPDRYNEQFF
TRBJ1-2	.	TRBV21-1	once	12	TGTGCCAGCTTCGACAGAAGCTATGGCTACACCTTC	CASFDRSYGYTF
TRBJ2-6	TRBD1	TRBV5-1	.	19	TGCGCCAGCAGGGCTTCCGGGACAGGGGTTTCTTCTGGGGCCAACGTCCTGACTTTC	CASRASGTGVSSGANVLTF
TRBJ1-6	.	TRBV7-2	.	14	TGTGCCAGCAGATGGACAGCGAATAATTCACCCCTCCACTTT	CASRWTANNSPLHF
TRBJ1-4	TRBD1	TRBV5-1	.	14	TGCGCCAGCAGCCCGGGACAGGGTAATGAAAAACTGTTTTTT	CASSPGQGNEKLFF
TRBJ1-6	.	TRBV10-1	.	12	TGCGCCAGCAGCCGGGATAATTCACCCCTCCACTTT	CASSRDNSPLHF
TRBJ2-7	TRBD1	TRBV6-2/TRBV6-3	.	17	TGTGCCAGCAGTTACTCGGGTCAGGGGGCGTCCCTATACGAGCAGTACTTC	CASSYSGQGASLYEQYF
TRBJ1-6	TRBD1	TRBV6-5	.	14	TGTGCCAGCAGGGGTGACAGGGGTGCTTCACCCCTCCACTTT	CASRGDRGASPLHF
TRBJ2-7	TRBD1	TRBV5-1	.	12	TGCGCCAGCAGCAGGACAGGGAACGAGCAGTACTTC	CASSRTGNEQYF
TRBJ2-3	TRBD2	TRBV4-1	.	14	TGCGCCAGCAGCCAAGCAGCGGGAGCAGATACGCAGTATTTT	CASSQAAGADTQYF
TRBJ2-7	TRBD2	TRBV14	.	16	TGTGCCAGCAGCCAAGAAGGAGGGAGGGCCTTTTTCGGGCAGTACTTC	CASSQEGGRAFFGQYF
TRBJ2-1	TRBD2	TRBV7-9	.	14	TGTGCCAGCAGCCTCCGGGGGGGTGGGAATGAGCAGTTCTTC	CASSLRGGGNEQFF
TRBJ2-5	TRBD2	TRBV7-2	.	14	TGTGCCAGCAGCGGGGGACTAGGGCAAGAGACCCAGTACTTC	CASSGGLGQETQYF
TRBJ2-1	TRBD2	TRBV27	.	14	TGTGCCAGCAGCGTGCGGGAGGGGGTTTTTGGGCAGTTCTTC	CASSVREGVFGQFF
TRBJ2-1	.	TRBV10-3	.	13	TGTGCCACTGGGGCTCAGACCTACAATGAGCAGTTCTTC	CATGAQTYNEQFF
TRBJ1-1	TRBD1	TRBV19	.	12	TGTGCCAGTAGTTACAGGGGGACTGAAGCTTTCTTT	CASSYRGTEAFF
TRBJ2-7	TRBD1	TRBV28	few	13	TGTGCCAGCTGGGGACAGGGCTCCTACGAGCAGTACTTC	CASWGQGSYEQYF
TRBJ2-4	.	TRBV6-5	.	15	TGTGCCAGCAGACCTAGAACAATAGCCAAAAACATTCAGTACTTC	CASRPRTIAKNIQYF
TRBJ1-1	.	TRBV25-1	.	11	TGTGCCAGCGGAAGGAGCACTGAAGCTTTCTTT	CASGRSTEAFF
TRBJ1-5	.	TRBV30	.	13	TGTGCCTGGACGGTAAACAGCAATCAGCCCCAGCATTTT	CAWTVNSNQPQHF
TRBJ2-7	TRBD1	TRBV5-1	.	13	TGCGCCAGCAGCCGGACAGGGGGCAACGAGCAGTACTTC	CASSRTGGNEQYF
TRBJ2-3	.	TRBV18	.	14	TGTGCCAGCTCACCACCGTCCAGGGAAGATACGCAGTATTTT	CASSPPSREDTQYF
TRBJ2-5	TRBD2	TRBV7-9	.	15	TGTGCCAGCAGCTCCATAGAAGGCGGGAGAGAGACCCAGTACTTC	CASSSIEGGRETQYF
TRBJ2-5	TRBD1	TRBV7-9	few	15	TGTGCCAGCAGCGGGGGACAGGTCCTGGGAGAGACCCAGTACTTC	CASSGGQVLGETQYF
TRBJ2-7	TRBD1	TRBV27	.	15	TGTGCCAGCAGTATAGGGACAGGGCTTTCCTACGAGCAGTACTTC	CASSIGTGLSYEQYF